This T cell receptor beta chain was observed in a study of monozygotic twins with inflammatory bowel disease. The authors drew roughly 2.5 ml of blood from each donor. Total RNA was isolated from whole blood without T cell sorting. Germline V gene sequence: CDR1 SGHRS, CDR2 YFSETQ. CDR3 size: 15 residues. General study points: IBD patients exhibited fewer clonotypes shared with other individuals than healthy twins, particularly with disease activity.

TCRdb re-called the 5' RACE reads; one entry per CDR3 protein, DNA not given. This sample's clone table lists fewer than 200,000 distinct CDR3 sequences. As for this clonotype: The antigen is not known.

The specimen was blood. The TCR sequence derives from a human donor with ulcerative colitis or Crohn's disease, or a healthy co-twin of an affected twin (not recorded which). V and J are TRBV5-1 and TRBJ2-7; the TCRdb D gene call, TRBD2, has no DNA to confirm it. CDR3 protein: CASSLAASRTYEQYF. Together with reference TRBV5-1 and TRBJ2-7, the CDR3 gives the full variable domain: KAGVTQTPRYLIKTRGQQVTLSCSPISGHRSVSWYQQTPGQGLQFLFEYFSETQRNKGNFPGRFSGRQFSNSRSEMNVSTLELGDSALYLCASSLAASRTYEQYFGPGTRLTVT.